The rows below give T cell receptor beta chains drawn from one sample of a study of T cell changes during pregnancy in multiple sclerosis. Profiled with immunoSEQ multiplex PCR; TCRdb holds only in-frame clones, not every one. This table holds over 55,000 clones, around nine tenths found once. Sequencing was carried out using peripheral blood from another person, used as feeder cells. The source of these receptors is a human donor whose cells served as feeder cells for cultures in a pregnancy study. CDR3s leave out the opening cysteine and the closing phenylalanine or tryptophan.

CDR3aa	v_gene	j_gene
ASSDLRQGEQF	TRBV6-4	TRBJ2-1
ASRDGTDYEQY	TRBV2	TRBJ2-7
SAGGKY	TRBV20-1	TRBJ2-4
ASSPWTLSGANVLT	TRBV9	TRBJ2-6
ASSLAVNYGYT	TRBV5-1	TRBJ1-2
ASSFRVGSSYEQY	TRBV7-2	TRBJ2-7
ASSARGYNEQF	TRBV9	TRBJ2-1
ASSQAGLNYGYT	TRBV7-9	TRBJ1-2
ASSYQGWSTEAF	TRBV6-5	TRBJ1-1
ASSYSSGSPQPQH	TRBV6-6	TRBJ1-5
ASSRNTGELF	TRBV7-2	TRBJ2-2
ASSSQTGNTIY	TRBV27	TRBJ1-3
ASSQPGQGRLGNIQY	TRBV5-8	TRBJ2-4
ASSLAGQGRRLADTQY	TRBV5-1	TRBJ2-3
ASSSTVTGELF	TRBV7-3	TRBJ2-2
SVGAGDSSTTGELF	TRBV29-1	TRBJ2-2
ASHGAGGDSWIPY	TRBV28	TRBJ2-7
ASRVDQPQH	TRBV6-6	TRBJ1-5
ASSAWGVTDTQY	TRBV14	TRBJ2-3
ASSPYQGFNSPLH	TRBV6-5	TRBJ1-6
ASSLSVYGYT	TRBV28	TRBJ1-2
ASSRGSGRAVNIQY	TRBV5-4	TRBJ2-4
ASSSSDQPQH	TRBV7-9	TRBJ1-5
SVRGQGISGNTIY	TRBV29-1	TRBJ1-3
ASTGGQRSRTDTQY	TRBV7-2	TRBJ2-3
ATSRDGSGTDTQY	TRBV15	TRBJ2-3